This is a list of T cell receptor beta chains from one sample in a study of blood T cell repertoires in COVID-19. Measured with immunoSEQ multiplex PCR; TCRdb has only the in-frame clones, and not every one. The data hold more than 85,000 clones, with 81% observed a single time. The source material was peripheral blood. The receptor source for this set is a man in his sixties with acute or convalescent COVID-19. The CDR3 runs from the conserved cysteine through the conserved F or W. The order of the fields is J gene, clone size, D gene, V gene, CDR3 DNA, CDR3 protein. D genes are given only for firm matches. The size field is filled for only some rows; it gives once, few, many or a size class.

>TRBJ2-1|NA|TRBD2|TRBV6-5
TGTGCCAGCAGTTTCACACTAGCGGGAGGGCCCAATGAGCAGTTCTTC
CASSFTLAGGPNEQFF
>TRBJ2-3|once|NA|TRBV18
TGTGCCAGCTCACCAGGGGGGGGCGCAGATACGCAGTATTTT
CASSPGGGADTQYF
>TRBJ2-1|NA|TRBD2|TRBV2
TGTGCCAGCAGGGGACCTAGCGGGAGGGCAAAAGAGCAGTTCTTC
CASRGPSGRAKEQFF
>TRBJ2-1|few|TRBD1|TRBV25-1
TGTGCCAGCAGCCTCGGACAGGTGGGGCAGTTCTTC
CASSLGQVGQFF
>TRBJ1-5|NA|TRBD1|TRBV6-5
TGTGCCAGCAGACCACAGGGGGCGGGGGATCAGCCCCAGCATTTT
CASRPQGAGDQPQHF
>TRBJ2-2|NA|TRBD2|TRBV5-1
TGCGCCAGCAGCTTGCCGGGGGGGCCGGCCGGGGAGCTGTTTTTT
CASSLPGGPAGELFF
>TRBJ2-2|NA|NA|TRBV7-2
TGTGCCAGCAGCTTTAGGTTGGGAGGCCCAATTACCGGGGAGCTGTTTTTT
CASSFRLGGPITGELFF
>TRBJ2-5|NA|TRBD2|TRBV14
TGTGCCAGCAGCCAAGAAGCGCGGGGGGGTGAGACCCAGTACTTC
CASSQEARGGETQYF
>TRBJ2-2|NA|NA|TRBV24-1
TGTGCCACCAGTGATTTCCGAGCAGGGGACACCGGGGAGCTGTTTTTT
CATSDFRAGDTGELFF
>TRBJ1-2|NA|NA|TRBV7-2
TGTGCCAGCAGCTGGCGGAGGACGCTGAGTAACTATGGCTACACCTTC
CASSWRRTLSNYGYTF
>TRBJ2-1|NA|TRBD2|TRBV27
TGTGCCAGCATTTCGAGCGGGGGGTACAATGAGCAGTTCTTC
CASISSGGYNEQFF
>TRBJ2-6|NA|TRBD1|TRBV5-1
TGCGCCAGCAGCGAGGGACAGACTTCTGGGGCCAACGTCCTGACTTTC
CASSEGQTSGANVLTF
>TRBJ1-4|NA|NA|TRBV5-5
TGTGCCAGCAGCTTCCGTCCTTCTAATGAAAAACTGTTTTTT
CASSFRPSNEKLFF
>TRBJ1-2|NA|NA|TRBV3-1/TRBV3-2
TGTGCCAGCAGCCAAGCGTTCTTGCGGGGGGCGAATGGCTACACCTTC
CASSQAFLRGANGYTF
>TRBJ1-1|NA|TRBD1|TRBV18
TGTGCCAGCTCACCACTAGACCGGGACAGGGGCGTCTTTGAAGCTTTCTTT
CASSPLDRDRGVFEAFF
>TRBJ2-3|NA|NA|TRBV5-1
TGCGCCAGCAGCCCGTCCTCAGATACGCAGTATTTT
CASSPSSDTQYF
>TRBJ2-5|NA|TRBD2|TRBV4-1
TGCGCCAGCAGCCATCTTGATGGACTAGCGGGGCTTCAAGAGACCCAGTACTTC
CASSHLDGLAGLQETQYF
>TRBJ2-5|NA|NA|TRBV12-1
TGTGCCAGCAGCACCAATACTAGCGGGAGAAGAGAGACCCAGTACTTC
CASSTNTSGRRETQYF